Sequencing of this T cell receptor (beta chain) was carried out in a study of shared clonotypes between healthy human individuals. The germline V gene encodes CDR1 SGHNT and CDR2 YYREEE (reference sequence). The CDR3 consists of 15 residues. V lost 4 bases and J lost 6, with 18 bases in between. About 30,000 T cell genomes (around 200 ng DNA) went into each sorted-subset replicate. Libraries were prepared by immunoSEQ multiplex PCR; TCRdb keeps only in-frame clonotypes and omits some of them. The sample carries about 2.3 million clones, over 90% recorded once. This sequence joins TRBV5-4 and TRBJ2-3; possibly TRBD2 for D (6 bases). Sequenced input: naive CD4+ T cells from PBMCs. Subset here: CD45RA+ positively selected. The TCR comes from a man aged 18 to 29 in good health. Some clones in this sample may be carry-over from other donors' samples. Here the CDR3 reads CASSPRLAGRDTQYF. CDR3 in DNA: TGTGCCAGCAGCCCTAGACTGGCGGGGCGGGATACGCAGTATTTT.